This TCR beta chain was observed in a study of T cell clones after liver transplantation. Whole-study results and caveats: Small, mixed patient groups and varying post-transplant times limit these conclusions.

Trimming stripped 5 bases from V and 6 bases from J, with 9 bases between. CDR1 is SGHTA, CDR2 FQGTGA, per germline. This CDR3 is built from 12 residues. Produced via immunoSEQ multiplex PCR; TCRdb's table is partial and in-frame only. This sample has about 75,000 clones, with 80% to 85% found just once. As for this clone: Its cognate antigen is unknown.

The V call is TRBV7-3, the J call TRBJ2-3; D is uncertain. Sample: CD4+ T cells from blood, taken around 48 months after liver transplant. The sequence was obtained from a human patient who received a liver transplant. Some T cells may be provided by the graft donor. The CDR3: CASSLLGDTQYF. The CDR3 bases are TGTGCCAGCAGCCTCCTAGGGGATACGCAGTATTTT.